The clone carrying this T cell receptor (beta chain) was recorded once. Profiling relied on immunoSEQ multiplex PCR, and the TCRdb table lists in-frame clones only, not all of them. Among some 250,000 clones listed, about nine tenths were seen once. The data are from a study of blood T cell repertoires in COVID-19. V was clipped by 4 bases and J by 3 bases; unmatched bases: 3. CDR1 is SGHDT and CDR2 is YYEEEE in the germline V gene. This CDR3 is 15 amino acids long. V usage is TRBV5-6 and J usage is TRBJ2-5; 13 bases fit TRBD2. The sample consisted of peripheral blood. This sequence was found in a man aged 25-40 years who had recovered from COVID-19. The CDR3 here is CASSTGLAGEETQYF. The CDR3 DNA reads as TGTGCCAGCAGCACCGGACTAGCGGGGGAAGAGACCCAGTACTTC.